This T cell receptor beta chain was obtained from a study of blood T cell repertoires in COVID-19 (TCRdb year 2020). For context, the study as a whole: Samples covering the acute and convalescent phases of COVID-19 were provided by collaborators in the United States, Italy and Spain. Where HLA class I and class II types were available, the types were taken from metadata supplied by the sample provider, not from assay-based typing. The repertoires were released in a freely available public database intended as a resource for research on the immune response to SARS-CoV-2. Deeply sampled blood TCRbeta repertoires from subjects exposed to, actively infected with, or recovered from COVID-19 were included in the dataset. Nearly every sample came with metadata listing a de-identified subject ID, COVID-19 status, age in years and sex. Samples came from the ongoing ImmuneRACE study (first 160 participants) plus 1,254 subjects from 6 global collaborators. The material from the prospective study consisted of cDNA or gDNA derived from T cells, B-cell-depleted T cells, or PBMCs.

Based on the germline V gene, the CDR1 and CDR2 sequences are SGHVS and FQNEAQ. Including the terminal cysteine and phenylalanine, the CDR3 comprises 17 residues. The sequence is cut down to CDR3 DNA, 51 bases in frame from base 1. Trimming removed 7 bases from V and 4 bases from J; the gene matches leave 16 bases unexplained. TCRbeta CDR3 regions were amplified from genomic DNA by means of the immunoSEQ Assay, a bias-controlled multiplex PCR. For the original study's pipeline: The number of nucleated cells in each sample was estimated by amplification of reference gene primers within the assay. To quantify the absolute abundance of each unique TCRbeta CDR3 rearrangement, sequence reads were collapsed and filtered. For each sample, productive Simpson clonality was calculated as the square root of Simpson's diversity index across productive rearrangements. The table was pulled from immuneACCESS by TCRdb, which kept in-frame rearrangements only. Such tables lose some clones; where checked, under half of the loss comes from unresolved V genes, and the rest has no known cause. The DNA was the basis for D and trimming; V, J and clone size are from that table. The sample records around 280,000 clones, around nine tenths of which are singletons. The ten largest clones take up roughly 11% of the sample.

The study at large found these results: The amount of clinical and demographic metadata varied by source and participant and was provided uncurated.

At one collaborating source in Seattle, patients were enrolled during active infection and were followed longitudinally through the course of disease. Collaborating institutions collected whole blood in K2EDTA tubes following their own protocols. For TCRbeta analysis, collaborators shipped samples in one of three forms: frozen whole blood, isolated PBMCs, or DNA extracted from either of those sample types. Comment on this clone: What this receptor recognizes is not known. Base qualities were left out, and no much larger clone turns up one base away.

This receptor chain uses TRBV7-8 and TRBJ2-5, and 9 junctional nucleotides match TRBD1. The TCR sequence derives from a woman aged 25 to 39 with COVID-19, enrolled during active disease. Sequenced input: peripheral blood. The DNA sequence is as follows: TGTGCCAGCACCACTACCACAGGGGGCGGCGGCGGAGAGACCCAGTACTTC. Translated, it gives CASTTTTGGGGGETQYF.